The clone carrying this T cell receptor beta chain was found once. This sample stems from a study of blood T cell repertoires in COVID-19. Study background: Both acute and convalescent COVID-19 samples were obtained from the United States, Italy and Spain.

Clones were read by immunoSEQ multiplex PCR, and TCRdb kept only the in-frame ones, dropping some. The table includes fewer than 250,000 clones, about four fifths detected once. Germline loops: CDR1 LNHDA, CDR2 SQIVND (reference sequence). This CDR3 has 14 amino acids. V lost 5 bases to trimming and J lost 4 bases; unmatched junction nucleotides: 4. The sequencing sample was made of peripheral blood. The gene calls are TRBV19 and TRBJ2-7; TRBD2 aligns across 11 bases. This sequence originates from a middle-aged woman with active or convalescent COVID-19. This CDR3 reads CASSAGTSGYEQYF. The CDR3 DNA is TGTGCCAGTAGTGCCGGGACTAGCGGATACGAGCAGTACTTC.